These T cell receptor beta chains were read from a single sample in a study of shared clonotypes between healthy human individuals. Sequencing used immunoSEQ multiplex PCR; TCRdb keeps in-frame clones, though not all of them. The sample contains about 320,000 clones, roughly 84% of which appear only once. The material sequenced was memory CD8+ T cells sorted from blood. These receptors all stem from a man aged 18 to 29 in good health. Both conserved end residues are part of each CDR3. D genes are given only for firm matches. Clone sizes are given selectively: once, few, many, or a class where the clone is expanded.

j_gene: TRBJ1-2; v_gene: TRBV2; abundance: -; d_gene: -; CDR3aa: CASSELIIGAEGYGCTF; CDR3nt: TGTGCCAGCAGTGAATTAATAATAGGGGCCGAGGGCTATGGCTGCACCTTC
j_gene: TRBJ2-1; v_gene: TRBV5-1; abundance: -; d_gene: -; CDR3aa: CASTWQGRRNEQFF; CDR3nt: TGCGCCAGCACGTGGCAGGGAAGGCGCAATGAGCAGTTCTTC
j_gene: TRBJ1-2; v_gene: TRBV5-6; abundance: -; d_gene: TRBD1; CDR3aa: CASRRGTGAPIYGYTF; CDR3nt: TGTGCCAGCAGAAGGGGGACAGGGGCCCCGATTTATGGCTACACCTTC
j_gene: TRBJ1-3; v_gene: TRBV7-9; abundance: -; d_gene: TRBD1; CDR3aa: CASSSREGQGSSGNTIYF; CDR3nt: TGTGCCAGCAGCTCCCGTGAGGGACAGGGAAGCTCTGGAAACACCATATATTTT
j_gene: TRBJ2-7; v_gene: TRBV5-4; abundance: -; d_gene: -; CDR3aa: CASSQELDSYYYEQYF; CDR3nt: TGTGCCAGCAGCCAGGAGTTAGACAGCTACTACTACGAGCAGTACTTC
j_gene: TRBJ2-1; v_gene: TRBV6-6; abundance: -; d_gene: -; CDR3aa: CASSYDSVSNEQFF; CDR3nt: TGTGCCAGCAGTTACGATTCGGTCAGCAATGAGCAGTTCTTC
j_gene: TRBJ1-5; v_gene: TRBV6-1; abundance: -; d_gene: -; CDR3aa: CASSDARGADQPQHF; CDR3nt: TGTGCCAGCAGTGATGCCCGGGGGGCCGATCAGCCCCAGCATTTT
j_gene: TRBJ2-7; v_gene: TRBV11-2; abundance: -; d_gene: TRBD2; CDR3aa: CASSQYGLADYEQYF; CDR3nt: TGTGCCAGCAGCCAATATGGGCTAGCGGACTACGAGCAGTACTTC
j_gene: TRBJ1-2; v_gene: TRBV6-6; abundance: -; d_gene: -; CDR3aa: CASSYKVGSPPSGYTF; CDR3nt: TGTGCCAGCAGTTACAAGGTTGGTTCCCCTCCAAGTGGCTACACCTTC
j_gene: TRBJ2-7; v_gene: TRBV27; abundance: -; d_gene: TRBD2; CDR3aa: CASSLGGNEQYF; CDR3nt: TGTGCCAGCAGCTTGGGGGGGAACGAGCAGTACTTC
j_gene: TRBJ2-7; v_gene: TRBV5-1; abundance: -; d_gene: -; CDR3aa: CASSLASGRSYEQYF; CDR3nt: TGCGCCAGCAGCTTAGCATCAGGGAGATCCTACGAGCAGTACTTC
j_gene: TRBJ2-3; v_gene: TRBV10-2; abundance: -; d_gene: TRBD2; CDR3aa: CASSEAAGGNNYRAGDTQYF; CDR3nt: TGCGCCAGCAGTGAGGCAGCGGGGGGAAATAACTATCGCGCGGGGGATACGCAGTATTTT
j_gene: TRBJ1-3; v_gene: TRBV7-9; abundance: -; d_gene: -; CDR3aa: CASRKLSGNTIYF; CDR3nt: TGTGCCAGCAGGAAACTCTCTGGAAACACCATATATTTT
j_gene: TRBJ2-2; v_gene: TRBV4-3; abundance: -; d_gene: TRBD2; CDR3aa: CASSQDVAGETGELFF; CDR3nt: TGCGCCAGCAGCCAAGATGTAGCGGGAGAGACCGGGGAGCTGTTTTTT
j_gene: TRBJ2-1; v_gene: TRBV4-1; abundance: -; d_gene: -; CDR3aa: CASSLRRGNEQFF; CDR3nt: TGCGCCAGCAGCCTCAGAAGGGGCAATGAGCAGTTCTTC
j_gene: TRBJ2-3; v_gene: TRBV13; abundance: -; d_gene: -; CDR3aa: CASSPRYEDTQYF; CDR3nt: TGTGCCAGCAGCCCCCGTTACGAGGATACTCAGTATTTT
j_gene: TRBJ2-5; v_gene: TRBV19; abundance: -; d_gene: -; CDR3aa: CASSIVQGKQETQYF; CDR3nt: TGTGCCAGTAGTATAGTCCAGGGCAAACAAGAGACCCAGTACTTC
j_gene: TRBJ2-7; v_gene: TRBV9; abundance: few; d_gene: TRBD2; CDR3aa: CASSLGGEGEQYF; CDR3nt: TGTGCCAGCAGCCTAGGAGGGGAGGGCGAGCAGTACTTC
j_gene: TRBJ1-5; v_gene: TRBV27; abundance: -; d_gene: TRBD1; CDR3aa: CASSFGPRGDQPQHF; CDR3nt: TGTGCCAGCAGTTTCGGCCCCAGGGGGGATCAGCCCCAGCATTTT
j_gene: TRBJ1-1; v_gene: TRBV19; abundance: few; d_gene: TRBD1; CDR3aa: CASSTGGNTEAFF; CDR3nt: TGTGCCAGTAGCACAGGGGGGAACACTGAAGCTTTCTTT
j_gene: TRBJ1-1; v_gene: TRBV5-1; abundance: -; d_gene: -; CDR3aa: CASSLGGTNTEAFF; CDR3nt: TGCGCCAGCAGCTTGGGTGGGACAAACACTGAAGCTTTCTTT
j_gene: TRBJ1-5; v_gene: TRBV6-1; abundance: -; d_gene: TRBD1; CDR3aa: CASSKDRGSNQPQHF; CDR3nt: TGTGCCAGCAGTAAGGACAGGGGAAGCAATCAGCCCCAGCATTTT
j_gene: TRBJ2-7; v_gene: TRBV10-1; abundance: -; d_gene: -; CDR3aa: CASSEFLVDEQYF; CDR3nt: TGCGCCAGCAGTGAGTTCTTAGTCGACGAGCAGTACTTC
j_gene: TRBJ2-2; v_gene: TRBV9; abundance: few; d_gene: -; CDR3aa: CASSEESYTGELFF; CDR3nt: TGTGCCAGCAGCGAAGAATCTTACACCGGGGAGCTGTTTTTT
j_gene: TRBJ2-7; v_gene: TRBV15; abundance: -; d_gene: TRBD1; CDR3aa: CATSLPKTGGSYEQYF; CDR3nt: TGTGCCACCAGCCTCCCCAAGACAGGGGGTTCCTACGAGCAGTACTTC
j_gene: TRBJ2-7; v_gene: TRBV14; abundance: -; d_gene: -; CDR3aa: CASSQDGPGHEQYF; CDR3nt: TGTGCCAGCAGCCAAGACGGTCCGGGGCACGAGCAGTACTTC
j_gene: TRBJ1-4; v_gene: TRBV29-1; abundance: -; d_gene: -; CDR3aa: CSVESPRDGNEKLFF; CDR3nt: TGCAGCGTTGAAAGCCCCAGGGATGGTAATGAAAAACTGTTTTTT
j_gene: TRBJ2-1; v_gene: TRBV6-5; abundance: -; d_gene: -; CDR3aa: CASGAPNEQFF; CDR3nt: TGTGCCAGCGGGGCCCCAAATGAGCAGTTCTTC
j_gene: TRBJ1-1; v_gene: TRBV19; abundance: -; d_gene: -; CDR3aa: CASMRPSTEAFF; CDR3nt: TGTGCCAGTATGCGGCCGAGCACTGAAGCTTTCTTT
j_gene: TRBJ1-3; v_gene: TRBV4-2; abundance: -; d_gene: -; CDR3aa: CASSQDLRFSGNTIYF; CDR3nt: TGTGCCAGCAGCCAAGATTTGCGATTCTCTGGAAACACCATATATTTT
j_gene: TRBJ1-2; v_gene: TRBV5-4; abundance: -; d_gene: TRBD1; CDR3aa: CASSQDRGGGYGYTF; CDR3nt: TGTGCCAGCAGCCAGGACAGGGGAGGAGGATATGGCTACACCTTC
j_gene: TRBJ2-7; v_gene: TRBV7-6; abundance: once; d_gene: -; CDR3aa: CASSPLADEQYF; CDR3nt: TGTGCCAGCAGCCCCCTGGCTGACGAGCAGTACTTC
j_gene: TRBJ2-2; v_gene: TRBV5-6; abundance: -; d_gene: -; CDR3aa: CASSLAGAGVTGELFF; CDR3nt: TGTGCCAGCAGCTTGGCTGGGGCTGGGGTAACCGGGGAGCTGTTTTTT
j_gene: TRBJ1-1; v_gene: TRBV30; abundance: -; d_gene: -; CDR3aa: CALDPGTGEAFF; CDR3nt: TGTGCCCTGGACCCCGGAACCGGGGAAGCTTTCTTT
j_gene: TRBJ2-3; v_gene: TRBV2; abundance: -; d_gene: -; CDR3aa: CARNEDSSTDTQYF; CDR3nt: TGTGCCAGGAACGAGGACAGCAGTACAGATACGCAGTATTTT
j_gene: TRBJ2-7; v_gene: TRBV6-1; abundance: -; d_gene: -; CDR3aa: CASSVHRERYEQYF; CDR3nt: TGTGCCAGCAGTGTCCACAGGGAAAGGTACGAGCAGTACTTC
j_gene: TRBJ2-1; v_gene: TRBV4-2; abundance: many; d_gene: TRBD2; CDR3aa: CASSQDAGGPNEQFF; CDR3nt: TGTGCCAGCAGCCAAGATGCGGGGGGGCCCAATGAGCAGTTCTTC
j_gene: TRBJ2-7; v_gene: TRBV6-5; abundance: -; d_gene: TRBD2; CDR3aa: CASSYATSGAYEQYF; CDR3nt: TGTGCCAGCAGTTACGCTACTAGCGGGGCCTACGAGCAGTACTTC
j_gene: TRBJ2-7; v_gene: TRBV6-1; abundance: -; d_gene: TRBD2; CDR3aa: CASSGGGTSGRHSYEQYF; CDR3nt: TGTGCCAGCAGTGGAGGCGGGACTAGCGGGCGCCACTCCTACGAGCAGTACTTC
j_gene: TRBJ2-5; v_gene: TRBV13; abundance: few; d_gene: -; CDR3aa: CASSLEGGTETQYF; CDR3nt: TGTGCCAGCAGCTTAGAGGGGGGGACGGAGACCCAGTACTTC
j_gene: TRBJ2-3; v_gene: TRBV7-9; abundance: -; d_gene: TRBD1; CDR3aa: CASSNGTASTDTQYF; CDR3nt: TGTGCCAGCAGCAACGGGACAGCTAGCACAGATACGCAGTATTTT
j_gene: TRBJ2-1; v_gene: TRBV6-6; abundance: -; d_gene: TRBD1; CDR3aa: CASQTGENNEQFF; CDR3nt: TGTGCCAGTCAGACAGGGGAAAACAATGAGCAGTTCTTC
j_gene: TRBJ2-1; v_gene: TRBV28; abundance: -; d_gene: -; CDR3aa: CASSDLPAPYNEQFF; CDR3nt: TGTGCCAGCAGTGATCTCCCGGCTCCTTACAATGAGCAGTTCTTC
j_gene: TRBJ1-2; v_gene: TRBV29-1; abundance: -; d_gene: -; CDR3aa: CSVGSTGYGYTF; CDR3nt: TGCAGCGTTGGCAGTACGGGGTATGGCTACACCTTC
j_gene: TRBJ2-7; v_gene: TRBV4-1; abundance: -; d_gene: TRBD2; CDR3aa: CASSPLAQTGGEQYF; CDR3nt: TGCGCCAGCAGCCCCCTGGCGCAGACGGGAGGCGAGCAGTACTTC
j_gene: TRBJ2-7; v_gene: TRBV2; abundance: -; d_gene: -; CDR3aa: CASSEGVAYEQYF; CDR3nt: TGTGCCAGCAGTGAAGGTGTGGCCTACGAGCAGTACTTC
j_gene: TRBJ2-3; v_gene: TRBV11-2; abundance: -; d_gene: -; CDR3aa: CASSPRSGGTDTQYF; CDR3nt: TGTGCCAGCAGCCCCAGGTCGGGAGGCACAGATACGCAGTATTTT
j_gene: TRBJ2-3; v_gene: TRBV4-3; abundance: once; d_gene: TRBD2; CDR3aa: CASSQGSAGGEADTQYF; CDR3nt: TGCGCCAGCAGCCAAGGTAGCGCGGGAGGGGAGGCAGATACGCAGTATTTT
j_gene: TRBJ2-7; v_gene: TRBV30; abundance: -; d_gene: TRBD2; CDR3aa: CAWAVLAGAYEQYF; CDR3nt: TGTGCCTGGGCCGTGCTAGCGGGAGCCTACGAGCAGTACTTC